Listed here are 17 T cell receptor beta chains from one sample, sequenced in a study of cytomegalovirus exposure and HLA in healthy donors. It was with 60 Vbeta and 13 Jbeta primers that the PCR ran. Some clones are missing from TCRdb's copy, which holds only in-frame ones; the method was immunoSEQ multiplex PCR. Of 200,000 to 300,000 clones in the sample, approximately 80% were seen once. Sequenced sample: PBMCs. The receptor set was obtained from a woman aged 60-75 years in good health and CMV-seropositive.

Points on this clone: One end of the junction does not line up with germline, which may come from a read error. The chain carries TRBV11-3 and TRBJ2-5; 7 bases are shared with TRBD1. CDR1 is SGHNT and CDR2 is YENEEA in the germline V gene. The CDR3 sequence is 14 residues long. The CDR3 loop is CASSMGQHQGTQYF. The DNA for the CDR3 is TGTGCCAGCAGTATGGGACAGCACCAAGGGACCCAGTACTTC.

This rearrangement joins TRBV19 to TRBJ1-2; the D gene is possibly TRBD1 (5 bases). The V end was cut by 5 bases, the J end by 8 bases, with 15 bases between. The CDR3 runs to 13 residues. CDR1 is LNHDA, CDR2 SQIVND, per germline (reference sequence). The CDR3 sequence is CASSLGPQGGYTF. The CDR3 DNA is TGTGCCAGTAGTCTAGGACCCCAGGGCGGCTACACCTTC.

V and J are TRBV2 and TRBJ2-5; 12 bases align to TRBD2. Germline trimming cut 4 bases from V and 5 bases from J; bases unmatched to any gene: 5. CDR1 and CDR2 from the germline V gene are SNHLY and FYNNEI. The CDR3 runs to 15 residues. CDR3 DNA: TGTGCCAGCAGTGTCCCTAGCGGGAGGGGTGAGACCCAGTACTTC. Its protein product is CASSVPSGRGETQYF. The variable domain in full, with the rest retrieved from reference TRBV2 and TRBJ2-5, is EPEVTQTPSHQVTQMGQEVILRCVPISNHLYFYWYRQILGQKVEFLVSFYNNEISEKSEIFDDQFSVERPDGSNFTLKIRSTKLEDSAMYFCASSVPSGRGETQYFGPGTRLLVL.

The V call is TRBV5-6, the J call TRBJ1-1; possible D gene TRBD1, 5 bases. The germline V gene encodes CDR1 SGHDT and CDR2 YYEEEE. CDR3 length: 15 residues. V lost 0 bases and J 4 bases, leaving 13 bases between the germline ends. CDR3 bases: TGTGCCAGCAGCTTGGCCGGTCCAGGGCGCACTGAAGCTTTCTTT. Amino acids: CASSLAGPGRTEAFF.

V gene TRBV30 combines with J gene TRBJ2-3, with 12 bases that match TRBD2. The germline V gene encodes CDR1 GTSNPN and CDR2 SVGIG (reference sequence). Unmatched junction bases numbered 7, after V lost 4 bases and J lost 5 bases. This CDR3 has 15 residues. The CDR3 loop is CAWTIGLAGKDTQYF. The DNA for the CDR3 is TGTGCCTGGACCATAGGACTAGCGGGGAAAGATACGCAGTATTTT.

This clone was seen only once. The chain is built from TRBV18 and TRBJ2-3, with D maybe TRBD1 (7 bases). V was shortened by 6 bases and J by 8 bases, with 21 bases between the two germline ends. This CDR3 spans 15 amino acids. Germline CDR1 is KGHSH and CDR2 is LQKENI. The CDR3 loop is CASSLGTAVGGTQYF. CDR3 bases: TGTGCCAGCTCTCTGGGGACAGCAGTCGGGGGTACGCAGTATTTT. Using reference TRBV18 and TRBJ2-3 for the parts outside the CDR3, the full variable domain is NAGVMQNPRHLVRRRGQEARLRCSPMKGHSHVYWYRQLPEEGLKFMVYLQKENIIDESGMPKERFSAEFPKEGPSILRIQQVVRGDSAAYFCASSLGTAVGGTQYFGPGTRLTVL.

The chain has TRBV28 and TRBJ1-4; D is ambiguous. Trimming took 4 bases from V and 1 from J, leaving 10 bases between them. The V gene's germline CDR1 is MDHEN and CDR2 SYDVKM. The CDR3 is made up of 15 amino acids. The DNA of the CDR3 is TGTGCCAGCAGTTCTCAGCGGGGAACTAATGAAAAACTGTTTTTT. Translation gives CASSSQRGTNEKLFF.

The chain has TRBV19 and TRBJ2-3; D ambiguous. CDR1 LNHDA and CDR2 SQIVND come from the germline V gene (reference sequence). This CDR3 has 14 residues. V lost 8 bases to trimming and J lost 0 bases, with 12 bases between them. The CDR3 region is CASSPMASTDTQYF. CDR3 DNA sequence: TGTGCCAGTTCACCGATGGCTAGCACAGATACGCAGTATTTT.

The chain links TRBV5-4 to TRBJ2-5, with 10 bases that match TRBD2. The V gene's germline CDR1 is SGHNT and CDR2 YYREEE (reference sequence). CDR3 length: 15 amino acids. With 0 bases clipped from V and 5 bases from J, the junction kept 4 bases outside the gene matches. CDR3 DNA sequence: TGTGCCAGCAGCTTGGATCTAGCGGGAGCCGAGACCCAGTACTTC. It specifies CASSLDLAGAETQYF.

The chain links TRBV5-1 to TRBJ1-2, with 7 nucleotides matching TRBD1. The junction had 5 bases not matched to a gene; V was cut back by 3 bases and J by 0 bases. Germline CDR1 SGHRS, CDR2 YFSETQ. This CDR3 is built from 15 residues. The CDR3 DNA sequence: TGCGCCAGCAGCTCGGGGACAGCTACTAACTATGGCTACACCTTC. It translates to CASSSGTATNYGYTF.

V usage is TRBV6-5 and J usage is TRBJ1-4; tentative D call: TRBD1 (6 bases). The CDR3 is 13 residues long. Trimming removed 6 bases at V and 6 bases at J, with 11 bases between. Looked up from germline, CDR1 is MNHEY and CDR2 is SVGAGI. CDR3 sequence (DNA): TGTGCCAGCAGGCGGCCAGGGGATGAAAAACTGTTTTTT. As protein: CASRRPGDEKLFF.

This clone was seen once. V usage is TRBV30 and J usage is TRBJ2-1; 9 bases are a match to TRBD1. V lost 2 bases, J lost 5 bases, and 4 bases stayed unmatched. Germline V gene sequence: CDR1 GTSNPN, CDR2 SVGIG (reference sequence). The CDR3 is 14 amino acids. DNA of the CDR3: TGTGCCTGGAGTACGGGACAGGGAGACAATGAGCAGTTCTTC. Encoded protein: CAWSTGQGDNEQFF. The full variable domain, rest sourced from reference TRBV30 and TRBJ2-1, is SQTIHQWPATLVQPVGSPLSLECTVEGTSNPNLYWYRQAAGRGLQLLFYSVGIGQISSEVPQNLSASRPQDRQFILSSKKLLLSDSGFYLCAWSTGQGDNEQFFGPGTRLTVL.

This chain joins TRBV6-6 and TRBJ1-3; D may be TRBD1 (5 bases). Germline loops: CDR1 MNHNY, CDR2 SVGAGI (reference sequence). The CDR3 sequence is 12 residues long. Between the trimmed V and J ends, which lost 2 bases and 15 bases, there was a span of 14 bases. CDR3 in amino acids: CASSYDQGVTYF. The CDR3 DNA reads TGTGCCAGCAGTTACGACCAGGGTGTAACATATTTT.

The chain links TRBV5-1 to TRBJ2-1; 8 nucleotides line up with TRBD1. Germline V gene sequence: CDR1 SGHRS, CDR2 YFSETQ. This CDR3 has 14 amino acids. The V segment lost 5 bases and the J segment 6 bases; nucleotides outside the gene matches: 7. The CDR3 DNA reads as TGCGCCAGCAGTTACGGACAGGGCTCCAATGAGCAGTTCTTC. Its translation: CASSYGQGSNEQFF.

In nucleotides, the CDR3 is TGCGCCAGCAGCTTGGGAGGGTCTGGGGCCAACGTCCTGACTTTC. Protein product: CASSLGGSGANVLTF. The rearrangement links TRBV5-1 to TRBJ2-6; the D gene is possibly TRBD2 (5 bases). The ends were cut back, 0 bases at V and 1 base at J, with 5 bases in the middle. This CDR3 has 15 residues. Germline V lookup: CDR1 SGHRS, CDR2 YFSETQ.

DNA for the CDR3: TGCGCCAGCAGAAACTCCGGGACAGATGAAAAACTGTTTTTT. Translating gives CASRNSGTDEKLFF. The chain is built from TRBV5-1 and TRBJ1-4, with 7 bases matching TRBD1. Germline V gene sequence: CDR1 SGHRS, CDR2 YFSETQ. The CDR3 contains 14 residues. The V segment lost 5 bases and the J segment 6 bases; nucleotides outside the gene matches: 7.

This chain joins TRBV19 and TRBJ2-3; 7 bases are a match to TRBD2. The junction had 10 bases not matched to a gene; V was cut back by 5 bases and J by 2 bases. There are 16 residues in the CDR3. Germline assignment: CDR1 LNHDA and CDR2 SQIVND (reference sequence). The CDR3 spells CASSLNQAGLTDTQYF. CDR3 DNA: TGTGCCAGTAGTCTCAACCAAGCGGGGCTCACAGATACGCAGTATTTT.